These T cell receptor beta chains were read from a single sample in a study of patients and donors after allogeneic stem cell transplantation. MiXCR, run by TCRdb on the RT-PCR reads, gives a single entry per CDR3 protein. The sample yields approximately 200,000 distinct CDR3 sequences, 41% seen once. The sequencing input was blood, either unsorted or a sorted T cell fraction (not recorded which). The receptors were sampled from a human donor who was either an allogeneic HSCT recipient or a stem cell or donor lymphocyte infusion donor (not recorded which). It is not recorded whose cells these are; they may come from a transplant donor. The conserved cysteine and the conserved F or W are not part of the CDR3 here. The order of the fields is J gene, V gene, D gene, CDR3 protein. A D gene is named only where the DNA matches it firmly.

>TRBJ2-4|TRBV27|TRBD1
ASSPRTGGINIQY
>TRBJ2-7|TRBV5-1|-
ASSPGTYHEQY
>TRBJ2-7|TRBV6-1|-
ASSSTGLLSYEQY
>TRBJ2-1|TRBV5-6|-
ASSPRRDGYNEQF
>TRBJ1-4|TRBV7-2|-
ASSLAGGEKLF
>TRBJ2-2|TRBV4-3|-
ASSKGRHTGELF
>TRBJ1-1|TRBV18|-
ASSQLAENTEAF
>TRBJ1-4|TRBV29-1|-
SVIQGINEKLF
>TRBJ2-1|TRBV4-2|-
ASSQDSDPSYNEQF
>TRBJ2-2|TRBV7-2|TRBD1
ASSLVGGQGGELF
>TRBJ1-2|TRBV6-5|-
ASSSLGRGYT
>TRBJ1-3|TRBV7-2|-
AIIYGNSGNTIY
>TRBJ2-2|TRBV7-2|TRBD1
ASSLDPTGTANTGELF
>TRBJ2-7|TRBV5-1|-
ASSLGLKQY
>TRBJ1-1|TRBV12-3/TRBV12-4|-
ASSFREAF
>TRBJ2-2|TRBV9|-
ASSVAGKTDTGELF
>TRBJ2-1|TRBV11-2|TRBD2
ASSALATAYNEQF
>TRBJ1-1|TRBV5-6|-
ASSKNRNSEAF
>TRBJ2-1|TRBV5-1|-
ASSLATSSVDKQF
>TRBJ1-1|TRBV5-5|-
ASSSPTDMNTEAF
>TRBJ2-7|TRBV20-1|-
SGYRAYEQY
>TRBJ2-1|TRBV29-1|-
SVEPPVEEF
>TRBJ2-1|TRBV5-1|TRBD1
ASSLIGTGYNEQF
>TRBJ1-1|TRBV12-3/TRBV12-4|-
ASSPGGAHLNTEAF
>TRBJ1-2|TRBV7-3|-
ASSRTGNYGYT
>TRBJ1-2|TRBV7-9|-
ASSLAEVVYGYT
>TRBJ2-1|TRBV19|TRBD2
ASSIGAIGTSGRRYNEQF
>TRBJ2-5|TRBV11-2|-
ASSLGIETQY
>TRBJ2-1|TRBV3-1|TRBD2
ASSQDSPSGRYYNEQF
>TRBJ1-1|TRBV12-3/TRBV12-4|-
ASTESTEAF
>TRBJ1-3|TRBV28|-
ASSLDGSSGNTIY
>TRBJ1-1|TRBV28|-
ASSPTPVTEAF
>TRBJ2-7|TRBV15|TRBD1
ATSRGGQGGDEQY
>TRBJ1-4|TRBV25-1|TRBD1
ASSVGDRFGEKLF
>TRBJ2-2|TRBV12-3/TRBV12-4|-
ASSLITTGELF